This record concerns one T cell receptor (beta chain) sequence. Methods used by the authors: Amplified reference gene primers provided the basis for estimating nucleated cell counts. TCRdb's copy holds only in-frame clones and misses some; the assay was immunoSEQ multiplex PCR. V, J and clone size are taken as reported in that table, and D and trimming were inferred from the DNA itself. Of around 270,000 clones in the sample, about 86% were seen once. This entry comes from a study of blood T cell repertoires in COVID-19. Study context: The United States, Italy and Spain supplied acute and convalescent COVID-19 samples.

The CDR3 loop spans 15 amino acids. CDR1 and CDR2 (germline): MNHEY, SVGEGT. V was clipped by 6 bases and J by 0 bases, with 12 bases between them. Sample: peripheral blood. The J gene is TRBJ1-5, the V gene TRBV6-2 or TRBV6-3; the D is unclear. The source is a man under 40 with active or convalescent COVID-19. DNA of the CDR3: TGTGCCAGCAGCCCCGACATGTATAGCAATCAGCCCCAGCATTTT. Residues: CASSPDMYSNQPQHF.